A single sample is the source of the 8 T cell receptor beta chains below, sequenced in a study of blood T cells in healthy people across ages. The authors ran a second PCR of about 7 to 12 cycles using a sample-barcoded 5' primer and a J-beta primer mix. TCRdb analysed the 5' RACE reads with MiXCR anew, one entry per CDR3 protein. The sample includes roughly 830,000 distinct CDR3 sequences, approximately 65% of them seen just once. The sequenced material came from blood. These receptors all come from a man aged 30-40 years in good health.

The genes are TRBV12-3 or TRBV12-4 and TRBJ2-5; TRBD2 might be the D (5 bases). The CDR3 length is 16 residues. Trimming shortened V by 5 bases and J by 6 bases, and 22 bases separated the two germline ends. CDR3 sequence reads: CASSPQRRTGVKTQYF. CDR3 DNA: TGTGCCAGCAGTCCCCAACGGCGGACCGGGGTAAAGACCCAGTACTTC.

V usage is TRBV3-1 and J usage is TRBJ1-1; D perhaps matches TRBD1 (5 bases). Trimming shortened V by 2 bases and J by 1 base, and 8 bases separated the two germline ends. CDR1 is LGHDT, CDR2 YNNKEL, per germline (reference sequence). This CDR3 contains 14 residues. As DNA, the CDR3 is TGTGCCAGCAGCCAACGGGGGGAGAACACTGAAGCTTTCTTT. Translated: CASSQRGENTEAFF. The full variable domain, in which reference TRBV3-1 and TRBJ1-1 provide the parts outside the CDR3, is DTAVSQTPKYLVTQMGNDKSIKCEQNLGHDTMYWYKQDSKKFLKIMFSYNNKELIINETVPNRFSPKSPDKAHLNLHINSLELGDSAVYFCASSQRGENTEAFFGQGTRLTVV.

This CDR3 reads CAWSREETQYF. CDR3 DNA: TGTGCCTGGAGTAGGGAAGAGACCCAGTACTTC. This chain connects TRBV30 to TRBJ2-5; no clear D gene. In germline, CDR1 is GTSNPN, CDR2 SVGIG (reference sequence). V was shortened by 2 bases and J by 3 bases, with 4 bases between the two germline ends. This CDR3 is 11 amino acids long.

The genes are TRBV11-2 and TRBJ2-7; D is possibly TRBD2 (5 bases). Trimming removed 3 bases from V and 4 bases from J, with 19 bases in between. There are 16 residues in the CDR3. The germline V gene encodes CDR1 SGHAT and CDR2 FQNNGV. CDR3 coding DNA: TGTGCCAGCAGCTTTGGAGGAGGCCTTGAAACATACGAGCAGTACTTC. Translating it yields CASSFGGGLETYEQYF.

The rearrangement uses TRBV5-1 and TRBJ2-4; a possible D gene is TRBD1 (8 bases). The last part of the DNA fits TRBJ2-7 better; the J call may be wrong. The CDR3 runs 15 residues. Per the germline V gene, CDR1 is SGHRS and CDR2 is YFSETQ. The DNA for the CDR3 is TGCGCCAGCCGCTGGGAGGGACAGGTGGACCGCGAGCAGTACTTC. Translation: CASRWEGQVDREQYF.

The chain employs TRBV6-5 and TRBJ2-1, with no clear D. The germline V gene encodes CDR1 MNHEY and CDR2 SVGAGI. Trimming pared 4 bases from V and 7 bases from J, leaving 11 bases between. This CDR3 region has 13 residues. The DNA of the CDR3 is TGTGCCAGCAGTTCCGAAGTCCTGAATGAGCAGTTCTTC. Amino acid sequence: CASSSEVLNEQFF.

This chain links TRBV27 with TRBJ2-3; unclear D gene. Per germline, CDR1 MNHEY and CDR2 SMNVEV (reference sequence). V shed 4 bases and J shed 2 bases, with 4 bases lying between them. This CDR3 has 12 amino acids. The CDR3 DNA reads TGTGCCAGCAGTTGGAACACAGATACGCAGTATTTT. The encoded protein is CASSWNTDTQYF.

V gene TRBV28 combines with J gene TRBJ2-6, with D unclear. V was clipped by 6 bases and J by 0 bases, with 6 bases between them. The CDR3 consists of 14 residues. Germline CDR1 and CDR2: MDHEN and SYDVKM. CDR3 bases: TGTGCCAGCAGAGGGTACTCTGGGGCCAACGTCCTGACTTTC. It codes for CASRGYSGANVLTF.